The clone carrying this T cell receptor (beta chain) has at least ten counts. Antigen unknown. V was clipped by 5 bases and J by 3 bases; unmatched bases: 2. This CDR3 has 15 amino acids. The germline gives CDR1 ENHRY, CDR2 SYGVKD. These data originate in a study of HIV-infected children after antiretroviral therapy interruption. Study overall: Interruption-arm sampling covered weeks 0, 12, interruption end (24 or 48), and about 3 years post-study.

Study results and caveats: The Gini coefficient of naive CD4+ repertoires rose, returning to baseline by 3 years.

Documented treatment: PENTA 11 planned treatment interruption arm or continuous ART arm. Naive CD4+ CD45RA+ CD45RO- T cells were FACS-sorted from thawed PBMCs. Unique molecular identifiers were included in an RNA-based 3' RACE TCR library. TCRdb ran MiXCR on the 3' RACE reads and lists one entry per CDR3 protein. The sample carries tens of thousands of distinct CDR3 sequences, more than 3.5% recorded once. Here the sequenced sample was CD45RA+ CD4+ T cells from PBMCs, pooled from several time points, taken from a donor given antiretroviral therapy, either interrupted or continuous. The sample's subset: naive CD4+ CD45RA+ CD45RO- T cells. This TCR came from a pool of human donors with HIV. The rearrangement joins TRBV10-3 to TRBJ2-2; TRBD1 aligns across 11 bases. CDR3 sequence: CAISPGQGDTGELFF. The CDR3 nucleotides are TGTGCCATCAGTCCGGGACAGGGGGACACCGGGGAGCTGTTTTTT.